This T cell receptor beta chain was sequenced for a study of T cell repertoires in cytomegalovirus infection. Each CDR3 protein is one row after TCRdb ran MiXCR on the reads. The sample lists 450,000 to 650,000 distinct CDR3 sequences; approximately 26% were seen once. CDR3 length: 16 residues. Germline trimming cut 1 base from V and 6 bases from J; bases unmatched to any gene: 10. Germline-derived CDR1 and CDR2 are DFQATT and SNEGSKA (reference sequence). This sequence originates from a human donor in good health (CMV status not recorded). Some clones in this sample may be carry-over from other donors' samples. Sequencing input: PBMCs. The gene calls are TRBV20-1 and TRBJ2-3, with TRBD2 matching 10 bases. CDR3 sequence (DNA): TGCAGTGCTAGAGTTGGAGCGGGAGGGCCGGGTGATACGCAGTATTTT. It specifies CSARVGAGGPGDTQYF.